This T cell receptor (beta chain) was identified during a study of T cells after somatic rescue of genetic block. Generated by immunoSEQ multiplex PCR, the TCRdb table keeps only in-frame clones and is missing some. The table shows about 88,000 clones, with around 90% occurring only once. There are 16 residues in the CDR3. With 3 bases clipped from V and 8 bases from J, the junction kept 5 bases outside the gene matches. In germline, CDR1 is SGHTS, CDR2 YDEGEE. The chain combines TRBV5-8 with TRBJ2-1; 16 positions match TRBD2. Material: peripheral blood mononuclear cells (PBMCs). This TCR came from a woman between 18 and 30 years old. The CDR3 sequence is CASSYGTSGRADEQFF. The CDR3 DNA reads as TGTGCCAGCAGCTACGGGACTAGCGGGAGGGCCGATGAGCAGTTCTTC.